This T cell receptor (delta chain) emerged from a study of γδ T cells in repeated Plasmodium falciparum infection. Study background: Donors had four controlled P. falciparum NF54 infections over about 640 days. Sampling occurred at baseline, pre-infection for selected infections, and 21 days post-infection.

V lost 2 bases, J lost 1 base, and 19 bases lay in between. The CDR3 sequence is 17 residues long. CDR1 is GEAIGNYY, CDR2 EKD, per germline. This clone was counted ten times or more. Its antigen is still unknown. TCRdb lists the protein of a much larger clone for this DNA, which differs at residue 8, so this is likely a read error; the protein given here is translated from the DNA itself. Flow sorting of PBMC yielded separate Vgamma9/Vdelta2+ and Vdelta2-negative gammadelta T cell populations for bulk repertoire analysis. Broader study findings: Waves of new clonotype selection appeared after repeated controlled infections in Vdelta2-negative, largely Vdelta1+, gammadelta T cells.

TCRdb re-called clones from the multiplex PCR reads via CATT. Among around 82,000 delta-chain clones listed, about 1.5% were seen once. Sequencing was done on a sample of gamma-delta T cells from blood. This TCR came from a pool of human donors (malaria-infected and uninfected, not separated). The chain recombines TRDV2 with TRDJ1, with D maybe TRDD3 (6 bases). The CDR3 loop is CACDSLLRDISTDKLIF. CDR3 sequence (DNA): TGTGCCTGTGACAGTTTACTGAGGGATATATCCACCGATAAACTCATCTTT.